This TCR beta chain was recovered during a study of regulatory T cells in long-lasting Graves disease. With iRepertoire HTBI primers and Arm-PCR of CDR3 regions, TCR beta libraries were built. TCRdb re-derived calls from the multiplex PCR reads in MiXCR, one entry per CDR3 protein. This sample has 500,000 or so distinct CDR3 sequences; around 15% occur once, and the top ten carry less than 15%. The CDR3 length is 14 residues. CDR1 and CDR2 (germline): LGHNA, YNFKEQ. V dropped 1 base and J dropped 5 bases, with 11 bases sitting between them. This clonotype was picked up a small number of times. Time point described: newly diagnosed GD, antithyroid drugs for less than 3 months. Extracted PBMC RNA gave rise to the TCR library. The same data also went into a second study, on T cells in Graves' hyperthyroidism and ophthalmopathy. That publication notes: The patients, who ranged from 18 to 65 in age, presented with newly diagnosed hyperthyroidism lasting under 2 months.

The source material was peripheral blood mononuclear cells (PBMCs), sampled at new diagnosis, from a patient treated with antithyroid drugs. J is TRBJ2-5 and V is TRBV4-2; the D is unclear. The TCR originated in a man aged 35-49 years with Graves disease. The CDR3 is CASSQVTFTETQYF. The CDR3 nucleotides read TGTGCCAGCAGCCAAGTTACTTTCACGGAGACCCAGTACTTC.